This T cell receptor (beta chain) was identified in a study of blood T cells in healthy people across ages. Using a J-beta primer mix together with a sample-barcoded 5' primer, a second PCR was run for about 7 to 12 cycles. TCRdb ran MiXCR on the 5' RACE reads and lists one entry per CDR3 protein. The sample has approximately 1.5 million distinct CDR3 sequences, roughly 32% seen once; the top ten hold 11%. Each donor was a healthy Caucasian individual from Russia, aged about 6 to 90. Overall study results and limits: Samples with more naive T cells showed higher observed beta diversity.

With respect to this clonotype: Its cognate antigen is unknown.

Sequenced: blood. The source of this sequence is a woman aged 30 to 39 in good health.

The CDR3 DNA reads as TGTGCCAGCAGTGAAGCGGGACTAGCAAACTACGAGCAGTACTTC. Translated, it gives CASSEAGLANYEQYF. The V and J genes are TRBV6-1 and TRBJ2-7; 9 bases line up with TRBD2. The CDR3 is 15 residues long. After removal of 0 bases from V and 3 bases from J, the junction contained 3 bases not matched to a gene. Germline V gives CDR1 MNHNS, CDR2 SASEGT.